Below, 5 T cell receptor beta chains from the same sample are listed, as sequenced in a study of CD8+ T cells in alopecia areata. Extraction and reverse transcription of RNA yielded cDNA as the sequencing template. Measured with immunoSEQ multiplex PCR; TCRdb has only the in-frame clones, and not every one. Found here are around 140,000 clones, around 50% of them singletons; the top ten hold under 6.5%. The input for sequencing was CD4+ T cells sorted from blood, taken at week 0. These receptors were obtained from a human donor with alopecia areata.

The rearrangement joins TRBV27 to TRBJ1-4; D is perhaps TRBD1 (6 bases). CDR3 length: 13 amino acids. Per the germline V gene, CDR1 is MNHEY and CDR2 is SMNVEV (reference sequence). The V end was cut by 9 bases, the J end by 12 bases, with 20 bases between. The CDR3 sequence: CASQARGRTQLFF. The DNA for the CDR3 is TGTGCCAGTCAGGCCCGGGGGCGTACTCAACTGTTTTTT.

This sequence joins TRBV5-4 and TRBJ1-1; D is unresolved. The CDR3 loop spans 14 amino acids. Trimming removed 1 base from V and 4 bases from J, with 11 bases in between. The V gene's germline CDR1 is SGHNT and CDR2 YYREEE (reference sequence). The CDR3 DNA reads as TGTGCCAGCAGCTTGATGACCCCGGGCACTGAAGCTTTCTTT. Residues: CASSLMTPGTEAFF.

The chain has TRBV7-2 and TRBJ1-1; unclear D gene. The CDR3 totals 12 residues. V lost 8 bases, J lost 1 base, and 8 bases lay in between. From germline, CDR1 is SGHTA and CDR2 FQGNSA. This CDR3 is CASGRENTEAFF. CDR3 nucleotides: TGTGCCAGCGGACGGGAGAACACTGAAGCTTTCTTT.

The rearrangement joins TRBV11-2 to TRBJ2-7; D not certain. Germline V gives CDR1 SGHAT, CDR2 FQNNGV. V was trimmed by 1 base and J by 5 bases, leaving 3 bases between them. This CDR3 has 11 residues. CDR3: CASSLGDEQYF. Written as DNA, the CDR3 is TGTGCCAGCAGCTTAGGCGACGAGCAGTACTTC.

The chain carries TRBV2 and TRBJ1-3; D call uncertain. The CDR3 has 14 residues. Trimming removed 4 bases at V and 0 bases at J, with 7 bases between. The germline gives CDR1 SNHLY, CDR2 FYNNEI. The CDR3 spells CASSGHDSGNTIYF. The CDR3 DNA is TGTGCCAGCAGTGGTCATGACTCTGGAAACACCATATATTTT.